This T cell receptor (beta chain) stems from a study of cytomegalovirus exposure and HLA in healthy donors. General study findings and limits: Most TCRs appeared rarely, but some public TCRs recurred in many donors. The study designated 150 or so TCR beta chains cytomegalovirus-associated.

Trimming cost V 4 bases and J 3 bases; bases outside gene matches: 2. Germline CDR1 SGHRS, CDR2 YFSETQ. The CDR3 sequence is 13 residues long. This clone appeared once. Its specificity is not known. 60 Vbeta and 13 Jbeta primers were used in PCR. TCRdb's copy holds only in-frame clones and misses some; the assay was immunoSEQ multiplex PCR. The sample shows roughly 220,000 clones, roughly 80% of them seen only once. The rearrangement joins TRBV5-1 to TRBJ2-3, with 7 positions matching TRBD1. What was sequenced was PBMCs. The receptor comes from a man aged 30 to 45 in good health and CMV-seronegative. The DNA for the CDR3 is TGCGCCAGCAGCGCCAGGGGGACAGATACGCAGTATTTT. Translated, it gives CASSARGTDTQYF.